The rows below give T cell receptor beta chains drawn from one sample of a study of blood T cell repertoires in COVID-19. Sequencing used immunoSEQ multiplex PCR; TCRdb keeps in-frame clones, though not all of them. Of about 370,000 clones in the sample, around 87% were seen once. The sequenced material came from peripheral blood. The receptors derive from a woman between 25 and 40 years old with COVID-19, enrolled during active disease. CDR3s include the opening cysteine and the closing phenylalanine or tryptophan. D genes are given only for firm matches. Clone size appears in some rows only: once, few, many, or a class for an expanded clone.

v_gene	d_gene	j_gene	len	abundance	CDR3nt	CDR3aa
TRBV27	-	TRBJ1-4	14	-	TGTGCCAGCGGGCGGGGGCACACTAATGAAAAACTGTTTTTT	CASGRGHTNEKLFF
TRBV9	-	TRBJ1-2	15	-	TGTGCCAGCAGCGTCTACCCGGGGACTAACTATGGCTACACCTTC	CASSVYPGTNYGYTF
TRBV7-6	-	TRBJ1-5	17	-	TGTGCCAGCAGCTTAGGCCCCTCACACCGTAGCAATCAGCCCCAGCATTTT	CASSLGPSHRSNQPQHF
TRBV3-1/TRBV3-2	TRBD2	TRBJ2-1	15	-	TGTGCCAGCAGCTGGCTAGCGGGAGGGAGGTATGAGCAGTTCTTC	CASSWLAGGRYEQFF
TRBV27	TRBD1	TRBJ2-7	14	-	TGTGCCAGCGGCGGGACAGGGGGTTCTTACGAGCAGTACTTC	CASGGTGGSYEQYF
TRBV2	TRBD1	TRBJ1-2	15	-	TGTGCCAGCAGTGGATCCACAGGGGTGGTCTATGGCTACACCTTC	CASSGSTGVVYGYTF
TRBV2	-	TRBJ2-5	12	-	TGTGCCAGCAAACTAGGAAGAGAGACCCAGTACTTC	CASKLGRETQYF
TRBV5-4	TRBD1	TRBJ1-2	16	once	TGTGCCAGCAGCCAGAACAGGGGACAGGGCGGCTATGGCTACACCTTC	CASSQNRGQGGYGYTF
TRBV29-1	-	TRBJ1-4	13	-	TGCAGCGTTTCCCCAGGGGCTAATGAAAAACTGTTTTTT	CSVSPGANEKLFF
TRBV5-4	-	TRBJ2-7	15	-	TGTGCCAGCAGCCAGGAGGGACCTAGATCTATAGAGCAGTACTTC	CASSQEGPRSIEQYF
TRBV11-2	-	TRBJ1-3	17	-	TGTGCCAGCAGCTCGGGACTGGGCAGGGTTTTTGGAAACACCATATATTTT	CASSSGLGRVFGNTIYF
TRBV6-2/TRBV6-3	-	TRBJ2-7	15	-	TGTGCCAGCAGCCGGGACTTAGAAGAAGTCTACGAGCAGTACTTC	CASSRDLEEVYEQYF
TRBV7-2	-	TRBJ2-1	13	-	TGTGCCAGCAGCCGGACTGGCTACAATGAGCAGTTCTTC	CASSRTGYNEQFF
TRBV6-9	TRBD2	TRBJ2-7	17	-	TGTGCCAGTCCGGGACTAGCGGGCCCCGAGGGGAGGTACGAGCAGTACTTC	CASPGLAGPEGRYEQYF
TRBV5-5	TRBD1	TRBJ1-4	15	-	TGTGCCAGCAGCTCACCGGACAGGGGCCAAGGAAAACTGTTTTTT	CASSSPDRGQGKLFF
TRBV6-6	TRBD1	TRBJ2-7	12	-	TGTGCCAGCAGCCCAGGGGGTCACGAGCAGTACTTC	CASSPGGHEQYF
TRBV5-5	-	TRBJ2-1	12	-	TGTGCCAGCAGCCGCGGGGTTAATGAGCAGTTCTTC	CASSRGVNEQFF
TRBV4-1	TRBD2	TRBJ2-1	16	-	TGCGCCAGCAGCCAAGATAGACTAGCGGGGAACAATGAGCAGTTCTTC	CASSQDRLAGNNEQFF
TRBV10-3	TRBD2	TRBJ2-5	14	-	TGTGCCATCTCCGGGACTAGCGGGACAGAGACCCAGTACTTC	CAISGTSGTETQYF
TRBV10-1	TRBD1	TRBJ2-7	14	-	TGCGCCAGCAGCCCCGGACAGGCGACCTACGAGCAGTACTTC	CASSPGQATYEQYF
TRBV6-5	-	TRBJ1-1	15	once	TGTGCCAGCAGCCGAGGGGGACACCAGAACACTGAAGCTTTCTTT	CASSRGGHQNTEAFF
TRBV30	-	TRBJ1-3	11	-	TGTGCCTGGGGCATCGGAAACACCATATATTTT	CAWGIGNTIYF